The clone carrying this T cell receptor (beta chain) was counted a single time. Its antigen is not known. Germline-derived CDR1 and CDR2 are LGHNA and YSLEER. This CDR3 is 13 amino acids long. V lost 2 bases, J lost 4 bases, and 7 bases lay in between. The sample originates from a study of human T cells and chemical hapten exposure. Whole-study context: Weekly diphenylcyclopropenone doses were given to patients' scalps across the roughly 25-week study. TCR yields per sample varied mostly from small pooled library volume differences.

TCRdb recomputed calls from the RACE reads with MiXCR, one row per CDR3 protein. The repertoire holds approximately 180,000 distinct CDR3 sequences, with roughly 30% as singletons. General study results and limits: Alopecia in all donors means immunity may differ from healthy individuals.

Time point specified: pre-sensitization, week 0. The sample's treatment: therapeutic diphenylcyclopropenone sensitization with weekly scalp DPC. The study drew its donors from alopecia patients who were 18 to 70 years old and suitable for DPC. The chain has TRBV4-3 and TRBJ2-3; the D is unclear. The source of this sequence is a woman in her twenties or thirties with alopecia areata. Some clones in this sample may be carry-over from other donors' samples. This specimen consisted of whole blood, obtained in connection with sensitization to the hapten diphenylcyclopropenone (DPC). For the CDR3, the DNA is TGCGCCAGCAGCCAAAATCGGGCAGATACGCAGTATTTT. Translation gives CASSQNRADTQYF.